The 7 T cell receptor beta chains reported below all come from one sample, sequenced in a study of blood T cell repertoires in COVID-19. Sequencing was performed with immunoSEQ multiplex PCR; in TCRdb, only in-frame clones are kept and a portion is missing. Found here are 100,000 or so clones, about four fifths of them singletons; the top ten hold more than 9%. The specimen sequenced was peripheral blood. Receptors originate from a human donor in a cohort sampled during active COVID-19.

This clone has at least ten counts. J is TRBJ1-6 and V is TRBV7-9; no clear D. The CDR3 consists of 13 residues. Looked up from germline, CDR1 is SEHNR and CDR2 is FQNEAQ (reference sequence). V lost 1 base to trimming and J lost 6 bases, with 4 bases between them. The CDR3 spells CASSLVSNSPLHF. The CDR3 nucleotides are TGTGCCAGCAGCTTAGTCAGTAATTCACCCCTCCACTTT.

The chain employs TRBV4-3 and TRBJ2-2, with TRBD2 identical over 7 bases. The CDR3 is 17 amino acids. V lost 0 bases, J lost 4 bases, and 8 bases stayed unmatched. Germline V gives CDR1 LGHNA, CDR2 YSLEER. The CDR3 DNA follows: TGCGCCAGCAGCCAAGACGGGACGGGAGGTAGCACCGGGGAGCTGTTTTTT. It is translated as CASSQDGTGGSTGELFF.

The rearrangement uses TRBV25-1 and TRBJ1-5, with D uncertain. This CDR3 comprises 13 residues. V shed 8 bases and J shed 4 bases, with 12 bases lying between them. The germline gives CDR1 MGHDK, CDR2 SYGVNS. CDR3 amino acids: CASRGSGNQPQHF. In nucleotides, the CDR3 is TGTGCCAGCCGAGGATCGGGGAATCAGCCCCAGCATTTT.

The chain is built from TRBV2 and TRBJ1-4; 9 bases agree with TRBD1. Germline loops: CDR1 SNHLY, CDR2 FYNNEI. The CDR3 length is 15 residues. The V segment lost 3 bases and the J segment 7 bases; nucleotides outside the gene matches: 6. CDR3 region: CASSDRDRAGEKLFF. For the CDR3, the DNA is TGTGCCAGCAGTGATCGGGACAGGGCGGGTGAAAAACTGTTTTTT.

This chain uses TRBV30 with TRBJ1-1; no clear D. The CDR3 spans 14 residues. Germline V gene lookup returns CDR1 GTSNPN and CDR2 SVGIG (reference sequence). Trimming stripped 5 bases from V and 4 bases from J, with 17 bases between. CDR3 region: CAWGQAGSSTEAFF. Written as DNA, the CDR3 is TGTGCCTGGGGGCAAGCAGGTAGTAGCACTGAAGCTTTCTTT.

This clone appeared once. The V and J genes are TRBV12-5 and TRBJ2-5; D gene ambiguous. V was trimmed by 3 bases and J by 2 bases, leaving 7 bases between them. The CDR3 totals 13 residues. Germline CDR1 LGHNT, CDR2 FRNRAP. The CDR3 coding sequence is TGTGCTAGTGGTTTTGCAGCGCAAGAGACCCAGTACTTC. Protein: CASGFAAQETQYF.

The chain carries TRBV7-3 and TRBJ2-7; 9 bases are a match to TRBD1. The CDR3 length is 14 residues. V dropped 5 bases and J dropped 4; count of bases not matched to a gene: 6. Germline values: CDR1 SGHTA, CDR2 FQGTGA. The CDR3 is CASSKDRGPYEQYF. The CDR3, as DNA: TGTGCCAGCAGCAAGGACAGGGGTCCGTACGAGCAGTACTTC. Based on the CDR3 plus reference TRBV7-3 and TRBJ2-7, the full variable domain is GAGVSQTPSNKVTEKGKYVELRCDPISGHTALYWYRQSLGQGPEFLIYFQGTGAADDSGLPNDRFFAVRPEGSVSTLKIQRTERGDSAVYLCASSKDRGPYEQYFGPGTRLTVT.